The next 32 T cell receptor beta chains were all read from a single sample in a study of T cell responses to AZD1222 COVID-19 vaccine. The data were produced by immunoSEQ multiplex PCR, yet TCRdb's version contains in-frame clones alone and is incomplete. The table lists approximately 90,000 clones, around 87% of them singletons. Material: peripheral blood, obtained on day 0 of AZD1222 vaccination. The receptors were gathered from an adult in good health.

The CDR3 spells CASSYSKHQGVYTF. DNA for the CDR3: TGTGCCAGCAGTTACTCGAAACATCAGGGGGTCTACACCTTC. The chain employs TRBV6-2 or TRBV6-3 and TRBJ1-2, with TRBD1 matching over 7 bases. V dropped 0 bases and J dropped 10; count of bases not matched to a gene: 8. Germline assignment: CDR1 MNHEY and CDR2 SVGEGT. This CDR3 region has 14 residues.

The V call is TRBV6-1, the J call TRBJ2-5, with 9 positions matching TRBD2. V dropped 3 bases and J dropped 4; count of bases not matched to a gene: 3. The CDR3 is 14 amino acids. Germline lookup yields CDR1 MNHNS and CDR2 SASEGT. The CDR3 region has the DNA TGTGCCAGCAGTGAGGGACTAGCAACAGAGACCCAGTACTTC. It encodes CASSEGLATETQYF.

The V and J genes are TRBV5-4 and TRBJ2-1; the D gene could be TRBD1 or TRBD2 (5 bases each). V lost 3 bases to trimming and J lost 1 base, with 8 bases between them. Germline CDR1 SGHNT, CDR2 YYREEE (reference sequence). This CDR3 has 14 residues. CDR3 region: CASSWGPSYNEQFF. CDR3 sequence (DNA): TGTGCCAGCAGCTGGGGACCGTCCTACAATGAGCAGTTCTTC.

This chain connects TRBV5-8 to TRBJ2-7; D not certain. Germline V gene data show CDR1 as SGHTS and CDR2 as YDEGEE. The CDR3 runs to 12 residues. V shed 0 bases and J shed 6 bases, with 7 bases lying between them. CDR3 sequence: CASSLVGREQYF. The CDR3 DNA reads TGTGCCAGCAGCTTGGTAGGGCGCGAGCAGTACTTC. The variable domain in full, with the rest retrieved from reference TRBV5-8 and TRBJ2-7, is EAGVTQSPTHLIKTRGQQATLRCSPISGHTSVYWYQQALGLGLQFLLWYDEGEERNRGNFPPRFSGRQFPNYSSELNVNALELEDSALYLCASSLVGREQYFGPGTRLTVT.

The V and J genes are TRBV27 and TRBJ1-6, with TRBD1 identical over 8 bases. Unmatched junction bases numbered 18, after V lost 6 bases and J lost 8 bases. CDR3 length: 18 residues. Looked up from germline, CDR1 is MNHEY and CDR2 is SMNVEV (reference sequence). CDR3 sequence reads: CASSRGGSWTGTYSPLHF. The CDR3 coding sequence is TGTGCCAGCAGCCGAGGGGGTTCATGGACAGGGACCTATTCACCCCTCCACTTT.

This rearrangement joins TRBV6-2 or TRBV6-3 to TRBJ1-2, with D perhaps matching TRBD1 (5 bases). V was trimmed by 2 bases and J by 2 bases, leaving 9 bases between them. The CDR3 is made up of 14 amino acids. Germline-derived CDR1 and CDR2 are MNHEY and SVGEGT. The CDR3 sequence: CASSYIGGNYGYTF. CDR3 sequence (DNA): TGTGCCAGCAGTTACATCGGGGGAAACTATGGCTACACCTTC.

For the CDR3, the DNA is TGTGCCAGCAGGGACCCGACAGGGGTAGGAAACACCATATATTTT. Translated: CASRDPTGVGNTIYF. V gene TRBV6-5 combines with J gene TRBJ1-3; TRBD1 agrees at 8 bases. The length of the CDR3 is 15 residues. Trimming cost V 6 bases and J 4 bases; bases outside gene matches: 8. Germline lookup yields CDR1 MNHEY and CDR2 SVGAGI.

The CDR3 coding sequence is TGCGCCAGCAGCCAAGCGCGCCAGAATCAGCCCCAGCATTTT. This translates into CASSQARQNQPQHF. J is TRBJ1-5 and V is TRBV4-1; no firm D call. Trimming left V 1 base short and J 4 bases short, with 8 bases between. Per germline, CDR1 MGHRA and CDR2 YSYEKL. The CDR3 extends over 14 amino acids.

V gene TRBV4-3 combines with J gene TRBJ2-7, with 9 bases fitting TRBD1. CDR3 length equals 15 residues. Germline CDR1 reads LGHNA; CDR2 reads YSLEER. Unmatched junction bases numbered 2, after V lost 1 base and J lost 1 base. The CDR3 is CASSQGDRGSYEQYF. CDR3 DNA sequence: TGCGCCAGCAGCCAAGGCGACAGGGGGTCCTACGAGCAGTACTTC.

This clone appeared a single time. This rearrangement joins TRBV6-5 to TRBJ1-1, with 8 bases fitting TRBD1. This CDR3 comprises 15 residues. CDR1 is MNHEY, CDR2 SVGAGI, per germline. The V segment lost 6 bases and the J segment 0 bases; nucleotides outside the gene matches: 6. CDR3 in amino acids: CASRRQGRMNTEAFF. The DNA for the CDR3 is TGTGCCAGCAGGCGACAGGGGCGAATGAACACTGAAGCTTTCTTT.

The chain uses TRBV18 and TRBJ1-5; weak D call: TRBD1 (5 bases). The V gene lost 3 bases and the J gene lost 7 bases, with 16 bases spanning the gap. The CDR3 extends over 15 amino acids. Germline CDR1 is KGHSH and CDR2 is LQKENI. The CDR3 DNA reads TGTGCCAGCTCACCGACTCAGGGATCGAGGCAGCCCCAGCATTTT. As protein: CASSPTQGSRQPQHF.

This chain uses TRBV11-3 with TRBJ1-1, with D possibly TRBD1 on 5 matching bases. Looked up from germline, CDR1 is SGHNT and CDR2 is YENEEA. The length of the CDR3 is 13 residues. Trimming left V 5 bases short and J 1 base short, with 8 bases between. The CDR3 DNA sequence: TGTGCCAGCAGCAAGGGGCCGAACACTGAAGCTTTCTTT. Amino acid sequence: CASSKGPNTEAFF.

The chain has TRBV5-1 and TRBJ2-7, with no clear D. The CDR3 totals 15 residues. Trimming took off 0 bases at V and 5 bases at J, with 15 bases between the two ends. Germline V gives CDR1 SGHRS, CDR2 YFSETQ. The CDR3 sequence: CASSLAIGNRHEQYF. The CDR3 coding sequence is TGCGCCAGCAGCTTGGCCATAGGGAACAGACACGAGCAGTACTTC.

The gene calls are TRBV5-1 and TRBJ2-3; D uncertain. Germline V lookup: CDR1 SGHRS, CDR2 YFSETQ. The V end was cut by 1 base, the J end by 2 bases, with 8 bases between. The CDR3 runs 14 residues. CDR3 loop: CASSLSADTDTQYF. As DNA, the CDR3 is TGCGCCAGCAGCTTGTCCGCCGACACAGATACGCAGTATTTT.

J is TRBJ1-5 and V is TRBV5-5; D call uncertain. The CDR3 contains 16 residues. The germline V gene has CDR1 SGHKS and CDR2 YYEKEE (reference sequence). V lost 0 bases and J 4 bases, leaving 14 bases between the germline ends. The CDR3 loop reads CASSLDWGGLNQPQHF. The CDR3 DNA reads TGTGCCAGCAGCTTGGACTGGGGTGGGTTGAATCAGCCCCAGCATTTT.

This clone is a singleton in its sample. The same CDR3 is also encoded by other DNA sequences in this sample. The DNA for the CDR3 is TGTGCCAGCACCCGCGGCGAGACCCAGTACTTC. This codes for CASTRGETQYF. This chain connects TRBV6-5 to TRBJ2-5; D is unresolved. The CDR3 runs to 11 residues. Germline CDR1 and CDR2: MNHEY and SVGAGI. V was pared by 7 bases and J by 5 bases, with 8 bases between.

The gene calls are TRBV24-1 and TRBJ2-3; 12 bases are shared with TRBD1. Germline-derived CDR1 and CDR2 are KGHDR and SFDVKD. V shed 9 bases and J 4 bases; nucleotides not matched to a gene: 4. The length of the CDR3 is 14 residues. CDR3 DNA sequence: TGTGCCACCCGGGGACAGGGGGCTGCAGATACGCAGTATTTT. Translated: CATRGQGAADTQYF.

V usage is TRBV19 and J usage is TRBJ2-7, with D perhaps given as TRBD1 or TRBD2 (5 bases each). The V gene lost 2 bases and the J gene lost 0 bases, with 11 bases spanning the gap. CDR1 is LNHDA, CDR2 SQIVND, per germline (reference sequence). This CDR3 has 15 residues. The CDR3 sequence is CASSIPGRYSYEQYF. The CDR3 DNA is TGTGCCAGTAGTATACCGGGACGATACTCCTACGAGCAGTACTTC.

The count of this clone is one. This chain links TRBV11-3 with TRBJ2-1, with 7 bases fitting TRBD2. Trimming cost V 1 base and J 5 bases; bases outside gene matches: 8. CDR3 length: 16 residues. Germline V gene lookup returns CDR1 SGHNT and CDR2 YENEEA. In DNA form, the CDR3 reads TGTGCCAGCAGCTTAGCGGGGTCACTAGCGCACAATGAGCAGTTCTTC. Translated, it gives CASSLAGSLAHNEQFF.

This clone appeared a few times. V and J are TRBV10-2 and TRBJ2-5, with TRBD2 as a possible D gene (5 bases). The length of the CDR3 is 13 residues. In germline, CDR1 is WSHSY, CDR2 SAAADI. The ends were cut back, 3 bases at V and 2 bases at J, with 7 bases in the middle. The CDR3 reads CASSDTGQETQYF. CDR3 coding DNA: TGCGCCAGCAGTGATACGGGACAAGAGACCCAGTACTTC.

The chain carries TRBV5-1 and TRBJ2-1, with unresolved D. The CDR3 has 15 residues. Germline loops: CDR1 SGHRS, CDR2 YFSETQ. Trimming took off 0 bases at V and 2 bases at J, with 9 bases between the two ends. The DNA of the CDR3 is TGCGCCAGCAGCTTGGGGACCGCTCCCTACAATGAGCAGTTCTTC. This gives the protein CASSLGTAPYNEQFF.

The rearrangement uses TRBV7-8 and TRBJ1-2; D is possibly TRBD1 (6 bases). Germline CDR1 SGHVS, CDR2 FQNEAQ. The ends were cut back, 2 bases at V and 10 bases at J, with 20 bases in the middle. This CDR3 has 15 residues. CDR3: CASSLPPDSHLSYTF. The CDR3 coding sequence is TGTGCCAGCAGCTTACCCCCGGACAGCCACCTGTCCTACACCTTC. Complete variable domain (other parts from reference TRBV7-8 and TRBJ1-2): GAGVSQSPRYKVAKRGQDVALRCDPISGHVSLFWYQQALGQGPEFLTYFQNEAQLDKSGLPSDRFFAERPEGSVSTLKIQRTQQEDSAVYLCASSLPPDSHLSYTFGSGTRLTVV.

The V and J genes are TRBV15 and TRBJ2-1; 10 positions match TRBD1. Per the germline V gene, CDR1 is LNHNV and CDR2 is YYDKDF (reference sequence). V lost 3 bases to trimming and J lost 9 bases; unmatched junction nucleotides: 11. There are 16 residues in the CDR3. The CDR3 DNA reads TGTGCCACCAGCAGCCGACAGGGGGCGCGATGGGGTGAGCAGTTCTTC. It encodes CATSSRQGARWGEQFF. Combining the CDR3 with reference TRBV15 and TRBJ2-1 gives the whole variable domain DAMVIQNPRYQVTQFGKPVTLSCSQTLNHNVMYWYQQKSSQAPKLLFHYYDKDFNNEADTPDNFQSRRPNTSFCFLDIRSPGLGDTAMYLCATSSRQGARWGEQFFGPGTRLTVL.

The chain combines TRBV5-1 with TRBJ1-5; 9 bases fit TRBD1. The length of the CDR3 is 20 residues. V gave up 1 base and J gave up 7 bases; unmatched junction bases: 21. The germline V gene encodes CDR1 SGHRS and CDR2 YFSETQ. CDR3 nucleotide sequence: TGCGCCAGCAGCTTGTCCGGTGGGACGTTTACAGGGGGCAGGGGACAGCCCCAGCATTTT. It codes for CASSLSGGTFTGGRGQPQHF.

The V gene is TRBV18, the J gene TRBJ1-5; D call uncertain. Deletions cut 2 bases from V and 0 bases from J, with 5 bases between. Germline assignment: CDR1 KGHSH and CDR2 LQKENI. The CDR3 sequence is 14 residues long. The chain's CDR3 is CASSPTNSNQPQHF. The CDR3 nucleotides are TGTGCCAGCTCACCAACGAATAGCAATCAGCCCCAGCATTTT.

The chain uses TRBV6-5 and TRBJ1-1; possibly TRBD1 for D (5 bases). CDR3 length: 14 amino acids. Germline CDR1 and CDR2: MNHEY and SVGAGI. The V gene lost 7 bases and the J gene lost 3 bases, with 15 bases spanning the gap. For the CDR3, the DNA is TGTGCCAGCACCCCTTCCCCAGGGTACACTGAAGCTTTCTTT. Protein: CASTPSPGYTEAFF.

This clone occurred once. Other nucleotide sequences in the sample specify the same CDR3. The chain employs TRBV12-3 or TRBV12-4 and TRBJ1-5; D gene unclear. The germline V and J ends were trimmed by 1 base and 0 bases, with 1 base remaining between them. This CDR3 is built from 13 residues. CDR3 protein: CASSLGSNQPQHF. The CDR3 DNA reads as TGTGCCAGCAGTTTAGGTAGCAATCAGCCCCAGCATTTT.

This clone was seen a single time. The chain links TRBV5-8 to TRBJ2-2; D not certain. Germline values: CDR1 SGHTS, CDR2 YDEGEE. The CDR3 runs 13 residues. Between the trimmed V and J ends, which lost 7 bases and 2 bases, there was a span of 9 bases. The CDR3 nucleotides are TGTGCCAGCGGGTTGCGCAACACCGGGGAGCTGTTTTTT. Translation: CASGLRNTGELFF.

The genes are TRBV3-1 (or the pseudogene TRBV3-2) and TRBJ1-6; 7 positions agree with TRBD1. Germline V CDR1 and CDR2: LGHDT, YNNKEL (reference sequence). V was pared by 6 bases and J by 10 bases, with 12 bases of the junction left unmatched. The CDR3 runs to 15 residues. The CDR3 nucleotides are TGTGCCAGCAGAGACGAGGGGGCTCTTCGATCACCCCTCCACTTT. It yields the protein CASRDEGALRSPLHF.

This clone was detected many times. The chain uses TRBV19 and TRBJ1-6, with D unclear. Germline CDR1 is LNHDA and CDR2 is SQIVND (reference sequence). This CDR3 is 14 amino acids long. V shed 3 bases and J shed 10 bases, with 13 bases lying between them. In nucleotides, the CDR3 is TGTGCCAGTAGTATCTCCCCCACCGGCTCACCCCTCCACTTT. It encodes CASSISPTGSPLHF.

The J gene is TRBJ1-2, the V gene TRBV7-6, with a tentative D call TRBD1 (5 bases). V lost 2 bases, J lost 2 bases, and 18 bases lay in between. The CDR3 is 17 residues long. The V gene's germline CDR1 is SGHVS and CDR2 FNYEAQ. The chain's CDR3 is CASSLSWGGRGNYGYTF. The CDR3 nucleotides are TGTGCCAGCAGCTTATCTTGGGGTGGAAGGGGCAACTATGGCTACACCTTC.

This clone has a handful of counts. The rearrangement links TRBV5-8 to TRBJ1-5; unclear D gene. Germline V gives CDR1 SGHTS, CDR2 YDEGEE. V was cut by 1 base and J by 4 bases, with 18 bases left in between. The CDR3 totals 17 residues. The CDR3 loop reads CASSLSEVGPGNQPQHF. DNA of the CDR3: TGTGCCAGCAGCTTGAGTGAGGTAGGGCCTGGAAATCAGCCCCAGCATTTT.